The 18 T cell receptor beta chains presented below share a single source sample, sequenced in a study of CD8+ T cells in alopecia areata. Sequencing used cDNA as its template, made by extracting RNA and reverse transcribing it. TCRdb's table, derived via immunoSEQ multiplex PCR, lists solely in-frame clones and lacks some. The sample lists roughly 280,000 clones, 60% occurring once. The treatment here: oral pan-JAK inhibitor, 5-10 mg twice daily. The material sequenced was CD4+ T cells sorted from blood, taken at week 52, from a patient treated with tofacitinib. These receptors were taken from a human donor with alopecia areata.

The rearrangement uses TRBV9 and TRBJ2-7; D possibly corresponds to TRBD1 (5 bases). The CDR3 sequence is 14 residues long. Germline CDR1 and CDR2: SGDLS and YYNGEE. The ends were cut back, 4 bases at V and 5 bases at J, with 16 bases in the middle. The CDR3 loop reads CASSPIGAHHEQYF. The CDR3 DNA reads as TGTGCCAGCAGCCCCATAGGGGCGCACCACGAGCAGTACTTC.

This clone was counted only a few times. V usage is TRBV7-6 and J usage is TRBJ2-7; D is ambiguous. CDR1 is SGHVS and CDR2 is FNYEAQ in the germline V gene. V was trimmed by 5 bases and J by 6 bases, leaving 17 bases between them. There are 14 residues in the CDR3. The CDR3 spells CASSDRPSRSEQYF. The CDR3 bases are TGTGCCAGCAGCGACCGCCCCTCCCGGAGCGAGCAGTACTTC.

The J gene is TRBJ1-5, the V gene TRBV7-2; D ambiguous. From germline, CDR1 is SGHTA and CDR2 FQGNSA. Trimming shortened V by 2 bases and J by 2 bases, and 13 bases separated the two germline ends. The CDR3 runs 16 residues. CDR3 protein: CASSLLGSVGNQPQHF. DNA for the CDR3: TGTGCCAGCAGCTTATTAGGGTCTGTGGGCAATCAGCCCCAGCATTTT.

The chain has TRBV30 and TRBJ1-2; the D is unclear. Looked up from germline, CDR1 is GTSNPN and CDR2 is SVGIG (reference sequence). Trimming removed 5 bases from V and 4 bases from J, with 11 bases in between. The CDR3 spans 12 residues. CDR3 protein: CAWARKIYGYTF. CDR3 DNA: TGTGCCTGGGCTCGGAAAATCTATGGCTACACCTTC.

The rearrangement uses TRBV30 and TRBJ1-5; no reliable D call. V lost 5 bases and J lost 0, with 8 bases in between. The CDR3 consists of 13 residues. Germline assignment: CDR1 GTSNPN and CDR2 SVGIG (reference sequence). The CDR3 here is CAWARDSNQPQHF. In nucleotides, the CDR3 is TGTGCCTGGGCCCGGGATAGCAATCAGCCCCAGCATTTT.

The chain uses TRBV30 and TRBJ1-1; D gene uncertain. CDR1 and CDR2 (germline): GTSNPN, SVGIG (reference sequence). CDR3 length equals 14 residues. CDR3 protein: CASFSGPLNTEAFF. DNA of the CDR3: TGTGCTTCCTTCTCCGGGCCTCTAAACACTGAAGCTTTCTTT.

This rearrangement joins TRBV30 to TRBJ2-1; no reliable D call. The germline gives CDR1 GTSNPN, CDR2 SVGIG (reference sequence). The CDR3 totals 12 residues. The V and J ends lost 6 bases and 7 bases respectively, with 13 bases between them. The chain's CDR3 is CACQGRRNEQFF. The CDR3 coding sequence is TGTGCCTGTCAAGGACGCCGGAATGAGCAGTTCTTC.

This rearrangement joins TRBV7-2 to TRBJ2-7; 7 bases are a match to TRBD1. The CDR3 runs 12 residues. V was clipped by 7 bases and J by 3 bases; unmatched bases: 3. The germline gives CDR1 SGHTA, CDR2 FQGNSA. The CDR3 is CASTRDSYEQYF. The CDR3 nucleotides read TGTGCCAGCACCCGGGACAGCTACGAGCAGTACTTC. The full variable domain, in which reference TRBV7-2 and TRBJ2-7 provide the parts outside the CDR3, is GAGVSQSPSNKVTEKGKDVELRCDPISGHTALYWYRQSLGQGLEFLIYFQGNSAPDKSGLPSDRFSAERTGGSVSTLTIQRTQQEDSAVYLCASTRDSYEQYFGPGTRLTVT.

This chain uses TRBV7-2 with TRBJ2-6; D unresolved. The length of the CDR3 is 14 residues. Per the germline V gene, CDR1 is SGHTA and CDR2 is FQGNSA. Trimming removed 0 bases at V and 12 bases at J, with 12 bases between. The CDR3 region is CASSLAPPLPVLTF. CDR3 nucleotide sequence: TGTGCCAGCAGCTTAGCACCGCCTTTGCCCGTCCTGACTTTC.

This clone was recorded a few times. The V call is TRBV11-2, the J call TRBJ2-6; 7 nucleotides match TRBD2. CDR1 and CDR2 from the germline V gene are SGHAT and FQNNGV. This CDR3 contains 17 residues. Germline trimming cut 6 bases from V and 1 base from J; bases unmatched to any gene: 9. In DNA form, the CDR3 reads TGTGCCAGCAGACGGGGGGTTGGGGCGTCTGGGGCCAACGTCCTGACTTTC. Amino acids: CASRRGVGASGANVLTF.

This clone was picked up a small number of times. The V gene is TRBV7-9, the J gene TRBJ1-2, with D uncertain. The V end lost 3 bases, the J end lost 5 bases, and 7 bases lay between the germline ends. This CDR3 region has 12 residues. CDR1 and CDR2 from the germline V gene are SEHNR and FQNEAQ (reference sequence). The CDR3 is CASSFRGYGYTF. CDR3 DNA sequence: TGTGCCAGCAGCTTCCGAGGTTATGGCTACACCTTC.

The rearrangement uses TRBV29-1 and TRBJ2-5, with D unclear. V was shortened by 3 bases and J by 2 bases, with 4 bases between the two germline ends. Germline values: CDR1 SQVTM, CDR2 ANQGSEA. This CDR3 has 11 residues. In nucleotides, the CDR3 is TGCAGCGTTGACAGGCAAGAGACCCAGTACTTC. Translation: CSVDRQETQYF.

The V gene is TRBV5-1, the J gene TRBJ2-1; 11 nucleotides agree with TRBD1. The CDR3 contains 15 residues. Germline CDR1 SGHRS, CDR2 YFSETQ. Trimming cost V 3 bases and J 4 bases; bases outside gene matches: 3. CDR3 sequence (DNA): TGCGCCAGCAGCTGGGACAGGGGGATATACAATGAGCAGTTCTTC. Its protein product is CASSWDRGIYNEQFF. Full variable domain (outside the CDR3, taken from reference TRBV5-1 and TRBJ2-1): KAGVTQTPRYLIKTRGQQVTLSCSPISGHRSVSWYQQTPGQGLQFLFEYFSETQRNKGNFPGRFSGRQFSNSRSEMNVSTLELGDSALYLCASSWDRGIYNEQFFGPGTRLTVL.

This chain joins TRBV7-2 and TRBJ2-1; 7 bases agree with TRBD2. Germline V gene data show CDR1 as SGHTA and CDR2 as FQGNSA. J was trimmed by 6 bases and V by 6 bases; bases with no gene match: 5. CDR3 length: 13 residues. CDR3 residues: CASRGTGGNEQFF. In DNA, the CDR3 is TGTGCCAGCAGGGGGACGGGGGGCAATGAGCAGTTCTTC.

The chain uses TRBV11-1 and TRBJ2-7; D is possibly TRBD2 (6 bases). This CDR3 region has 13 residues. The germline V gene encodes CDR1 SGHAT and CDR2 FQDESV (reference sequence). Trimming left V 5 bases short and J 1 base short, with 9 bases between. The CDR3 nucleotides read TGTGCCAGCAGCCGGGGGAGGTCCTACGAGCAGTACTTC. This codes for CASSRGRSYEQYF.

The chain carries TRBV5-1 and TRBJ1-2; TRBD1 aligns across 8 bases. Germline V gene sequence: CDR1 SGHRS, CDR2 YFSETQ. The V segment lost 7 bases and the J segment 2 bases; nucleotides outside the gene matches: 7. The CDR3 spans 14 residues. The CDR3 coding sequence is TGCGCCAGCGGGACAGGAGACTTAAACTATGGCTACACCTTC. This translates into CASGTGDLNYGYTF.

A single count supports this clone. This chain joins TRBV30 and TRBJ2-5; 12 bases are a match to TRBD2. From germline, CDR1 is GTSNPN and CDR2 SVGIG (reference sequence). With V trimmed by 0 bases and J by 7 bases, 9 bases remained unmatched. This CDR3 contains 16 residues. In nucleotides, the CDR3 is TGTGCCTGGAGTGTACTACTAGCGGGGGGTCTAGGGACCCAGTACTTC. It codes for CAWSVLLAGGLGTQYF.

This chain connects TRBV27 to TRBJ1-5, with D uncertain. V was cut by 5 bases and J by 6 bases, with 11 bases left in between. CDR1 and CDR2 from the germline V gene are MNHEY and SMNVEV (reference sequence). The CDR3 sequence is 13 residues long. Here the CDR3 reads CASSPDEGQPQHF. CDR3 DNA sequence: TGTGCCAGCAGTCCAGACGAAGGTCAGCCCCAGCATTTT.